This TCR beta chain was obtained from a study of T cell responses to AZD1222 COVID-19 vaccine. There are 15 residues in the CDR3. V lost 2 bases and J lost 0, with 8 bases in between. CDR1 is SGHTA and CDR2 is FQGNSA in the germline V gene. The data were produced by immunoSEQ multiplex PCR, yet TCRdb's version contains in-frame clones alone and is incomplete. Seen here are fewer than 150,000 clones, approximately 92% observed once, and the top ten hold about 7.5%. This clonotype was sampled from an adult who received the AZD1222 COVID-19 vaccine. The sequences come from peripheral blood, collected 28 days after the second AZD1222 dose. The gene calls are TRBV7-2 and TRBJ1-3; D is ambiguous. The CDR3 DNA is TGTGCCAGCAGCTTAAAACACATCTCTGGAAACACCATATATTTT. Translating it yields CASSLKHISGNTIYF.